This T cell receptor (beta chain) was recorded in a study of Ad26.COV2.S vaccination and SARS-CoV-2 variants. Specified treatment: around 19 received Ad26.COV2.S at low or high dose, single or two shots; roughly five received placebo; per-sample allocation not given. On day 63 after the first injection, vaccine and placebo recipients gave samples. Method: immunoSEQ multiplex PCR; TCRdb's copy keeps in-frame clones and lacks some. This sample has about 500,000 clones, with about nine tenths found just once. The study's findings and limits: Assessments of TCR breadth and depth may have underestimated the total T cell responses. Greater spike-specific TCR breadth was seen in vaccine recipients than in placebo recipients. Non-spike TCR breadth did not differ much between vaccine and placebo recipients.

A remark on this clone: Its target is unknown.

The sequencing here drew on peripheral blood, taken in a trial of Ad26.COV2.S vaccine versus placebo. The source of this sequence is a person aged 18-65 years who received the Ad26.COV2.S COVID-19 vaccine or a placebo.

The CDR3, as DNA: TGTGCCAGCAGTCTAGCGGGAGGACCTTACAATGAGCAGTTCTTC. Translated, it gives CASSLAGGPYNEQFF. The rearrangement links TRBV27 to TRBJ2-1; 11 positions agree with TRBD2. The CDR3 spans 15 residues. V was pared by 5 bases and J by 4 bases, with 4 bases of the junction left unmatched. Germline V gives CDR1 MNHEY, CDR2 SMNVEV (reference sequence).